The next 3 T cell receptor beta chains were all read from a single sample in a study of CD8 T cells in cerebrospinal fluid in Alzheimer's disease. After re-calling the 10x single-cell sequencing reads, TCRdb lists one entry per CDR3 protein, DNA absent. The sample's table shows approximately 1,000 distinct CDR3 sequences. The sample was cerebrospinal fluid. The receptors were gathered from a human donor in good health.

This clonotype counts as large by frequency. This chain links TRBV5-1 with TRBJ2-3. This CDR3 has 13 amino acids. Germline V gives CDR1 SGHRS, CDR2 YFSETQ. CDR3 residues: CASNEASTDTQYF.

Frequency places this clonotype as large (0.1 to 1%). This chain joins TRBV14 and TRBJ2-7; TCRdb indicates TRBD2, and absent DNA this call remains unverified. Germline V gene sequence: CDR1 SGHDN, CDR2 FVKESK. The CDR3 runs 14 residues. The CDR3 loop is CASSQVRGFSEQYF. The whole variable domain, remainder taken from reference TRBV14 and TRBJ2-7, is EAGVTQFPSHSVIEKGQTVTLRCDPISGHDNLYWYRRVMGKEIKFLLHFVKESKQDESGMPNNRFLAERTGGTYSTLKVQPAELEDSGVYFCASSQVRGFSEQYFGPGTRLTVT.

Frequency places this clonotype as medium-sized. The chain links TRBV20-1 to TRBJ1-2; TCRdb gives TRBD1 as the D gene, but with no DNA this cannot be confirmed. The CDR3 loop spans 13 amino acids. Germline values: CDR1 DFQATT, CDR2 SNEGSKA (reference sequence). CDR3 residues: CSAREDRGIGYTF.